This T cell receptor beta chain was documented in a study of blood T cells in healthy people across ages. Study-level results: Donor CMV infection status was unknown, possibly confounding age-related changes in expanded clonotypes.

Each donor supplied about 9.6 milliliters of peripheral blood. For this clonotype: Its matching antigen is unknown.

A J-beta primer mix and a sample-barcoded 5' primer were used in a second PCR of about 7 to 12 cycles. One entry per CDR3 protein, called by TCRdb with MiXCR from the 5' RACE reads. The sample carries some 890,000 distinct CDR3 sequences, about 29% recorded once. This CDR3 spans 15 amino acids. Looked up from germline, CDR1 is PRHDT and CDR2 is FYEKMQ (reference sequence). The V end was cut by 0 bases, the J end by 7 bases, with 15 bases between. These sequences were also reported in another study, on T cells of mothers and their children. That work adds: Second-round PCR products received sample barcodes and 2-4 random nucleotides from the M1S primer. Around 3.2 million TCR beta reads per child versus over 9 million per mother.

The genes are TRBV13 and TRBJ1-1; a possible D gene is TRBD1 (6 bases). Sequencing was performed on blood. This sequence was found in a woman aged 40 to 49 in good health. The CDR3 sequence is CASSLGGGPRSEAFF. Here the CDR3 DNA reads TGTGCCAGCAGCTTAGGTGGGGGCCCTCGGAGTGAAGCTTTCTTT.